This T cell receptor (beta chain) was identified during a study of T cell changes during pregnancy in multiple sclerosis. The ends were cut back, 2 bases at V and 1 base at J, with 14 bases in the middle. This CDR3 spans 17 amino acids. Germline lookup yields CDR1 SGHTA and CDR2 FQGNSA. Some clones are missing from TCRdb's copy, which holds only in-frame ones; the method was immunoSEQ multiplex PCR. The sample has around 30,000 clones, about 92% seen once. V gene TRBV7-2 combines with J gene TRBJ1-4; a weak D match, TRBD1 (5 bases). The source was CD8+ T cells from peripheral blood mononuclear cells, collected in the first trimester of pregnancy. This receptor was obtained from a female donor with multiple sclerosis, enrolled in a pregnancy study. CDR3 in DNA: TGTGCCAGCAGCTTAACTGGGGGGAGCGTAACTAATGAAAAACTGTTTTTT. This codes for CASSLTGGSVTNEKLFF.